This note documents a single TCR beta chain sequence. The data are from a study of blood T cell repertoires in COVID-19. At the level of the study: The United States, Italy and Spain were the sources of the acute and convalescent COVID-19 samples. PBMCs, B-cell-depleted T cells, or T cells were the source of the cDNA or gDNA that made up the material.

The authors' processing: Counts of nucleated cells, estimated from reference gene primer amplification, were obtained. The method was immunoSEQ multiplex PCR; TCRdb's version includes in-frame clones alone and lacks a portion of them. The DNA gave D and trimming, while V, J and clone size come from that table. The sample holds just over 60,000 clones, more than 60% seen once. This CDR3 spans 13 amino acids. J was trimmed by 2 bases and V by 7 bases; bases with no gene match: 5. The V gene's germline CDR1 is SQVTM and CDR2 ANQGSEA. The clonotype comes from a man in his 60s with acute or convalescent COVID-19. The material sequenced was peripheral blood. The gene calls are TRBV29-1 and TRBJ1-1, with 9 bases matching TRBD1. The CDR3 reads CSAHRGRNTEAFF. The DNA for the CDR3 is TGCAGCGCCCACAGGGGGCGAAACACTGAAGCTTTCTTT.